This T cell receptor (beta chain) was sequenced for a study of blood T cell repertoires in COVID-19. About the research overall: Acute and convalescent COVID-19 samples came from the United States, Italy and Spain. PBMCs, B-cell-depleted T cells, or T cells were the source of the cDNA or gDNA that made up the material.

How the authors handled the data: Reference gene primer amplification gave nucleated cell count estimates. Here immunoSEQ multiplex PCR was the method, and the copy in TCRdb shows in-frame clones only, minus some. Clonal size and the V and J genes are those of that table, whereas D and trimming came from the DNA. The top ten clones hold around 3.2% of a sample with roughly 250,000 clones, over 65% of them seen once. V was clipped by 4 bases and J by 2 bases, with 8 bases between them. The length of the CDR3 is 13 residues. Germline loops: CDR1 SQVTM, CDR2 ANQGSEA. The chain is built from TRBV29-1 and TRBJ1-4, with D possibly matching TRBD1 (5 bases). The origin of this receptor is a woman of 80 years or more with acute or convalescent COVID-19. The sequenced material came from peripheral blood. CDR3 nucleotides: TGCAGCGTTGTGGGGGGTACTAATGAAAAACTGTTTTTT. Amino acids: CSVVGGTNEKLFF.